Detailed here is one TCR beta chain. PCR used 60 Vbeta primers and 13 Jbeta primers. Produced via immunoSEQ multiplex PCR; TCRdb's table is partial and in-frame only. The repertoire shows some 110,000 clones; the top ten hold about 2%. This entry belongs to a study of cytomegalovirus exposure and HLA in healthy donors. About the research overall: An analysis done earlier identified more than 90 million unique TCR beta sequences from approximately 170 million T cells.

The origin of this receptor is a man in his forties in good health and CMV-seronegative. Material for sequencing was PBMCs.

CDR3 in DNA: TGTGCCAGCGGAGGGATATCCGCGCAGTATTTT. This codes for CASGGISAQYF. The V and J genes are TRBV11-2 and TRBJ2-3; a weak D match, TRBD2 (6 bases). The V gene's germline CDR1 is SGHAT and CDR2 FQNNGV. The length of the CDR3 is 11 residues. Trimming took 8 bases from V and 10 from J, leaving 13 bases between them.